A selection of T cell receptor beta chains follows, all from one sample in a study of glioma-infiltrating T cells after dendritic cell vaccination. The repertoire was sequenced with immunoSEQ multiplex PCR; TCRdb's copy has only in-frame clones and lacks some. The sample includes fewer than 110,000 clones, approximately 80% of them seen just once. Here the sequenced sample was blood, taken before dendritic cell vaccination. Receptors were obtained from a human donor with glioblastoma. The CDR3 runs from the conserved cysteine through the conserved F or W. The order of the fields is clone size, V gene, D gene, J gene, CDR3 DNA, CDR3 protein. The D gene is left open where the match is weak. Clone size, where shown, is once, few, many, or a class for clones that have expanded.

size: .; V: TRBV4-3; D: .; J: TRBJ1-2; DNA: TGCGCCAGCAGCCCCTTCGCAGGGGATGAATCAGGCTACACCTTC; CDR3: CASSPFAGDESGYTF
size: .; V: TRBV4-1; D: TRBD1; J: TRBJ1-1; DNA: TGCGCCAGCAGCCGGACAGGGTGGGAGGGGACTGAAGCTTTCTTT; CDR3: CASSRTGWEGTEAFF
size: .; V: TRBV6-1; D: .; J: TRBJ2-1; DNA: TGTGCCAGCAGCAATCCGGGGTACAATGAGCAGTTCTTC; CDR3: CASSNPGYNEQFF
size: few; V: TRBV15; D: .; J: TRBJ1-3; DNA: TGTGCCACCAGCAGAGATCGGAGCTCTGGAAACACCATATATTTT; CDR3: CATSRDRSSGNTIYF
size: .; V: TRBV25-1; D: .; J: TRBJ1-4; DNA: TGTGCCAGCAGGGAACTTTTTAATGAAAAACTGTTTTTT; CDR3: CASRELFNEKLFF
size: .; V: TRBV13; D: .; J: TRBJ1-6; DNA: TGTGCCAGCAGCTTAGCAACAAATTCACCCCTCCACTTT; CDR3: CASSLATNSPLHF
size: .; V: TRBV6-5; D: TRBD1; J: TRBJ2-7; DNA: TGTGCCAGCAGCTGGGGACAGGCCGCCTACGAGCAGTACTTC; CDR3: CASSWGQAAYEQYF
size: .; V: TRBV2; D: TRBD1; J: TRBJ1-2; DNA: TGTGCCAGCAGTCAGGACAGGCCCTATGGCTACACCTTC; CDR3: CASSQDRPYGYTF
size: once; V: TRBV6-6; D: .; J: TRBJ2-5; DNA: TGTGCCAGCTCGACAAAACGGGGAGAGCAAGAGACCCAGTACTTC; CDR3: CASSTKRGEQETQYF
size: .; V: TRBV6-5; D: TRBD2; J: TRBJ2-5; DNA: TGTGCCAGCAGCCCGGGACTAGCGGGGGAGACCCAGTACTTC; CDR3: CASSPGLAGETQYF
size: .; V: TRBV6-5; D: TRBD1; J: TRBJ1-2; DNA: TGTGCCACGCTCACAGGGGGCAATGGCTACACCTTC; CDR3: CATLTGGNGYTF
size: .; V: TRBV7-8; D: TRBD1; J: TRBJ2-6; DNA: TGTGCCAGCAGCTTACTGGTACAGGGGATCGCTGGGGCCAACGTCCTGACTTTC; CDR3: CASSLLVQGIAGANVLTF
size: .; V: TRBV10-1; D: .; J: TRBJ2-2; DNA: TGCGCCAGTGGGAGAGGTTATAAGACCGGGGAGCTGTTTTTT; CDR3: CASGRGYKTGELFF
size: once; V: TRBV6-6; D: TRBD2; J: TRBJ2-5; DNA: TGTGCCAGCAGGGATAGCGGGGAAGAGACCCAGTACTTC; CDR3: CASRDSGEETQYF
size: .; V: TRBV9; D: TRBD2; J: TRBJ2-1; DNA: TGTGCCAGCTCACTAGCGGACTACAATGAGCAGTTCTTC; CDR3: CASSLADYNEQFF
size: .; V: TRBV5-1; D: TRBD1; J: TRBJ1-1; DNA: TGCGCCAGCAGCTTGGTGGGACAGGGGACTGAAGCTTTCTTT; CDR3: CASSLVGQGTEAFF
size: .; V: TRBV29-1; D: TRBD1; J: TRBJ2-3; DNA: TGCAGCGTTGAAAAACAGGGGGCCTTGTTAGATACGCAGTATTTT; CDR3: CSVEKQGALLDTQYF
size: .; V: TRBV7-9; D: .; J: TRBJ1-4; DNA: TGTGCCAGCAGCTTAGCCCCAAATGAAAAACTGTTTTTT; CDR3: CASSLAPNEKLFF
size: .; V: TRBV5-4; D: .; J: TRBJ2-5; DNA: TGTGCCAGCAGCTTGGGATTTGGGGGGAAAGAGACCCAGTACTTC; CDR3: CASSLGFGGKETQYF
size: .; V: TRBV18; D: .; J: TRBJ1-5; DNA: TGTGCCAGCTCACCGGCAGTAGCGGGGGGCAATCAGCCCCAGCATTTT; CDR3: CASSPAVAGGNQPQHF
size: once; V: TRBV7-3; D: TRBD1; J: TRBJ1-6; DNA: TGTGCCAGCAGCTTAGCCGGACAGGGAAGGAATTCACCCCTCCACTTT; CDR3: CASSLAGQGRNSPLHF
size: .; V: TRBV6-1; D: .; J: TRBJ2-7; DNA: TGTGCCAGCAGTGAAGCGCTAGTAGCCGGCTACGAGCAGTACTTC; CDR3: CASSEALVAGYEQYF
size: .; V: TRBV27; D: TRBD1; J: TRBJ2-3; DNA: TGTGCCAGCAGTTCCCGTGACAGGGGACTCGGGGATACGCAGTATTTT; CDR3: CASSSRDRGLGDTQYF
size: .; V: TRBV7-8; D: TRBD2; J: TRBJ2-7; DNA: TGTGCCAGCAGCAGAAGTGGACTAGCGGGGGGGACCCCCTACGAGCAGTACTTC; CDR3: CASSRSGLAGGTPYEQYF